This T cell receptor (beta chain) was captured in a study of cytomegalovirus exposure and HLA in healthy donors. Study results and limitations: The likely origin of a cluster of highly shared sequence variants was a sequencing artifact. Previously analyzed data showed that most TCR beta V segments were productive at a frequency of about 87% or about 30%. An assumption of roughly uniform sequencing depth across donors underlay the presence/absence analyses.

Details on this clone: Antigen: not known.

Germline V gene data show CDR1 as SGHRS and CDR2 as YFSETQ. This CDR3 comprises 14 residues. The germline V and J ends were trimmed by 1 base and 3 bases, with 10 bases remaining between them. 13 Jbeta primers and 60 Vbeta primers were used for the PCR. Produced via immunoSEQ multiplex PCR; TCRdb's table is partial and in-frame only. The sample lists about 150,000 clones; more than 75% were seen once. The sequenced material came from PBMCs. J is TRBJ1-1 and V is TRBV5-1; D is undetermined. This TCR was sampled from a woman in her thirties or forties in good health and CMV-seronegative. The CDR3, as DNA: TGCGCCAGCAGCTTGTCCGGGAGGGACACTGAAGCTTTCTTT. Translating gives CASSLSGRDTEAFF.